The 26 T cell receptor beta chains below all came from one sample that was sequenced in a study of T cell repertoires in ileal Crohn's disease (dated by TCRdb to between 2018 and 2021). This sample's time point label indicates: neoterminal ileum biopsy at postoperative endoscopy, about 6 months after surgery. The library was prepared using the immunoSEQ multiplex PCR assay. As stored in TCRdb, this immuneACCESS dataset retains in-frame rearrangements with V and J assigned. A fraction of the clones does not appear; measured against another copy, unresolved V genes explain less than half of the discrepancy, and the remainder lacks a known reason. Counted in this sample were roughly 3,900 clones; 60% to 80% of them appeared once. The ten largest clones add up to approximately 14% of the sample. The material sequenced was ileal tissue. The receptors shown here come from an adult with Crohn's disease.

This clone has just a few counts. The chain recombines TRBV6-5 with TRBJ1-4, with D uncertain. CDR1 and CDR2 from the germline V gene are MNHEY and SVGAGI. The CDR3 contains 15 residues. With 0 bases removed from V and 5 bases from J, the gap between germline ends came to 10 bases. CDR3 sequence: CASSYSPVGNEKLFF. In DNA form, the CDR3 reads TGTGCCAGCAGTTACTCACCCGTCGGGAATGAAAAACTGTTTTTT.

The V call is TRBV6-1, the J call TRBJ2-2; D may be TRBD2 (5 bases). The germline CDR1 and CDR2 sequences are MNHNS and SASEGT. CDR3 size: 12 residues. Trimming removed 11 bases at V and 6 bases at J, with 13 bases between. The CDR3 spells CASGGFPGELFF. The DNA of the CDR3 is TGTGCCTCCGGCGGGTTTCCCGGGGAGCTGTTTTTT.

The V gene is TRBV7-3, the J gene TRBJ1-6; D is unresolved. V lost 1 base and J lost 7, with 11 bases in between. The length of the CDR3 is 15 residues. Looked up from germline, CDR1 is SGHTA and CDR2 is FQGTGA. Here the CDR3 reads CASSLSGGLNSPLHF. CDR3 nucleotide sequence: TGTGCCAGCAGCTTAAGCGGAGGGTTGAATTCACCCCTCCACTTT.

Concerning this clone: The junction and the germline gene differ at one end; a read error may be behind it. The chain is built from TRBV2 and TRBJ2-7; D remains unclear. The CDR3 length is 12 residues. Germline V gives CDR1 SNHLY, CDR2 FYNNEI. The CDR3 bases are TGTGCCAGCCGTGAGGCACGCTACGAGCAGTACTTC. This sequence encodes CASREARYEQYF.

The chain has TRBV5-6 and TRBJ1-1; a possible D gene is TRBD1 (5 bases). Trimming cost V 4 bases and J 3 bases, with 13 bases left between them. The CDR3 sequence is 14 residues long. The germline gives CDR1 SGHDT, CDR2 YYEEEE. The DNA for the CDR3 is TGTGCCAGCAGCCGCCCCCAGGGTTACACTGAAGCTTTCTTT. Translating gives CASSRPQGYTEAFF.

The rearrangement joins TRBV5-4 to TRBJ2-3, with 9 bases fitting TRBD2. The trim removed 2 bases at V and 3 bases at J, leaving 13 bases unmatched. This CDR3 is 18 amino acids long. Germline CDR1 SGHNT, CDR2 YYREEE (reference sequence). The CDR3 region has the DNA TGTGCCAGCAGCTTCCGTAGCGGGGGTGGCGTCATGACAGATACGCAGTATTTT. This translates into CASSFRSGGGVMTDTQYF. The variable domain in full, completed from reference TRBV5-4 and TRBJ2-3, reads ETGVTQSPTHLIKTRGQQVTLRCSSQSGHNTVSWYQQALGQGPQFIFQYYREEENGRGNFPPRFSGLQFPNYSSELNVNALELDDSALYLCASSFRSGGGVMTDTQYFGPGTRLTVL.

This chain uses TRBV11-3 with TRBJ2-1; 15 bases line up with TRBD2. The CDR3 spans 18 residues. Germline V gene data show CDR1 as SGHNT and CDR2 as YENEEA. The V gene end was trimmed by 2 bases and the J gene end by 5 bases; junction bases not matched to a gene: 7. The CDR3 nucleotides read TGTGCCAGCAGCTTAAGTGGGACTAGCGGGGGGCCCGACAATGAGCAGTTCTTC. This codes for CASSLSGTSGGPDNEQFF.

The chain employs TRBV27 and TRBJ1-4; D may be TRBD1 (6 bases). Germline CDR1 is MNHEY and CDR2 is SMNVEV (reference sequence). Trimming removed 6 bases from V and 8 bases from J, with 13 bases in between. This CDR3 spans 13 amino acids. Here the CDR3 reads CASRGHVEEKLFF. DNA of the CDR3: TGTGCCAGCAGGGGACACGTCGAGGAAAAACTGTTTTTT.

The chain couples TRBV5-4 to TRBJ2-3, with a tentative D call TRBD2 (5 bases). Between the trimmed V and J ends, which lost 10 bases and 8 bases, there was a span of 23 bases. The CDR3 contains 14 residues. CDR1 is SGHNT, CDR2 YYREEE, per germline (reference sequence). The CDR3 region is CALMSFGDEGTQYF. For the CDR3, the DNA is TGTGCCCTCATGTCCTTCGGAGATGAGGGTACGCAGTATTTT.

This clone was detected once. The J gene is TRBJ2-2, the V gene TRBV11-2; tentative D call: TRBD2 (6 bases). Germline CDR1 is SGHAT and CDR2 is FQNNGV. Trimming took off 6 bases at V and 6 bases at J, with 26 bases between the two ends. The CDR3 totals 18 residues. The CDR3 DNA sequence: TGTGCCAGCAGTTCACAATACTATAGTGGGAGGTTGGCCGGGGAGCTGTTTTTT. This sequence encodes CASSSQYYSGRLAGELFF.

The J gene is TRBJ2-3, the V gene TRBV11-3; 11 positions agree with TRBD1. Per germline, CDR1 SGHNT and CDR2 YENEEA. This CDR3 comprises 15 residues. Unmatched junction bases numbered 6, after V lost 5 bases and J lost 5 bases. In nucleotides, the CDR3 is TGTGCCAGCAGCCAGGGGACAGGGGGAGTAGATACGCAGTATTTT. This codes for CASSQGTGGVDTQYF. Full variable domain (remainder filled in from reference TRBV11-3 and TRBJ2-3): EAGVVQSPRYKIIEKKQPVAFWCNPISGHNTLYWYLQNLGQGPELLIRYENEEAVDDSQLPKDRFSAERLKGVDSTLKIQPAELGDSAVYLCASSQGTGGVDTQYFGPGTRLTVL.

This clone was seen a handful of times. The chain recombines TRBV9 with TRBJ2-2; 11 bases are shared with TRBD2. The CDR3 spans 18 residues. CDR1 and CDR2 from the germline V gene are SGDLS and YYNGEE. V shed 2 bases and J 1 base; nucleotides not matched to a gene: 7. The CDR3 reads CASSVDTSGGLNTGELFF. The CDR3, as DNA: TGTGCCAGCAGCGTTGATACTAGCGGGGGACTGAACACCGGGGAGCTGTTTTTT.

The chain carries TRBV18 and TRBJ2-2, with D maybe TRBD1 (6 bases). Germline loops: CDR1 KGHSH, CDR2 LQKENI. There are 14 residues in the CDR3. V was cut by 4 bases and J by 3 bases, with 9 bases left in between. The CDR3 region has the DNA TGTGCCAGCTCACGCGGACAGCACACCGGGGAGCTGTTTTTT. It is translated as CASSRGQHTGELFF.

This chain links TRBV29-1 with TRBJ1-1; 9 positions match TRBD1. J gave up 4 bases and V 6 bases, and 3 bases lay outside the gene matches. The germline gives CDR1 SQVTM, CDR2 ANQGSEA. The CDR3 has 12 residues. DNA for the CDR3: TGCAGCGTAACAGGGGGCGTCACTGAAGCTTTCTTT. Its protein is CSVTGGVTEAFF.

This clone was seen once. The gene calls are TRBV5-6 and TRBJ2-2; D may be TRBD1 (5 bases). V dropped 1 base and J dropped 5 bases, with 12 bases sitting between them. Germline CDR1 and CDR2: SGHDT and YYEEEE. This CDR3 has 15 amino acids. CDR3 DNA sequence: TGTGCCAGCAGCTTGCGCCAGGGCAGGACCGGGGAGCTGTTTTTT. Its translation: CASSLRQGRTGELFF. Combining the CDR3 with reference TRBV5-6 and TRBJ2-2 gives the whole variable domain DAGVTQSPTHLIKTRGQQVTLRCSPKSGHDTVSWYQQALGQGPQFIFQYYEEEERQRGNFPDRFSGHQFPNYSSELNVNALLLGDSALYLCASSLRQGRTGELFFGEGSRLTVL.

This clone was detected a few times. CDR3 DNA sequence: TGTGCCAGCAGTCAAAACCTAAACTATGGCTACACCTTC. Translating gives CASSQNLNYGYTF. The chain couples TRBV6-4 to TRBJ1-2, with D hard to call. Trimming took 5 bases from V and 2 from J, leaving 9 bases between them. The CDR3 is 13 residues long. Germline V gene data show CDR1 as MRHNA and CDR2 as SNTAGT.

The CDR3 DNA reads TGTGCCAGTAGTATAGGGGGCAGTATGAACACTGAAGCTTTCTTT. This codes for CASSIGGSMNTEAFF. The chain employs TRBV19 and TRBJ1-1, with D perhaps matching TRBD1 (5 bases). Germline values: CDR1 LNHDA, CDR2 SQIVND (reference sequence). Trimming took 1 base from V and 0 from J, leaving 9 bases between them. This CDR3 has 15 residues. Complete variable domain (other parts from reference TRBV19 and TRBJ1-1): DGGITQSPKYLFRKEGQNVTLSCEQNLNHDAMYWYRQDPGQGLRLIYYSQIVNDFQKGDIAEGYSVSREKKESFPLTVTSAQKNPTAFYLCASSIGGSMNTEAFFGQGTRLTVV.

This clone was recorded once. The rearrangement uses TRBV6-5 and TRBJ2-7; TRBD2 is a possible D gene (5 bases). Germline CDR1 reads MNHEY; CDR2 reads SVGAGI. Between the trimmed V and J ends, which lost 2 bases and 3 bases, there was a span of 8 bases. This CDR3 region has 13 residues. CDR3 DNA sequence: TGTGCCAGCAGTTACCGGGAAGACTACGAGCAGTACTTC. Protein product: CASSYREDYEQYF.

By proportion, this clone is medium-sized. Other DNA variants within this sample encode the same CDR3. The chain links TRBV4-3 to TRBJ1-2, with D uncertain. This CDR3 region has 12 residues. In germline, CDR1 is LGHNA, CDR2 YSLEER. Trimming stripped 3 bases from V and 6 bases from J, with 8 bases between. For the CDR3, the DNA is TGCGCCAGCAGCCACTCCGGGGATGGCTACACCTTC. Amino acid sequence: CASSHSGDGYTF.

This sequence joins TRBV6-5 and TRBJ2-7, with D perhaps TRBD2 (5 bases). Germline V gene data show CDR1 as MNHEY and CDR2 as SVGAGI. The CDR3 is made up of 12 amino acids. V shed 4 bases and J shed 7 bases, with 11 bases lying between them. The CDR3 DNA follows: TGTGCCAGCAGTTCGCCGACGGGGGAGCAGTACTTC. It specifies CASSSPTGEQYF.

This clone was found a few times. The chain combines TRBV6-5 with TRBJ2-5, with 10 bases aligning to TRBD2. After removal of 8 bases from V and 5 bases from J, the junction contained 8 bases not matched to a gene. There are 14 residues in the CDR3. The germline CDR1 and CDR2 sequences are MNHEY and SVGAGI. The CDR3 spells CASRSGGLGETQYF. As DNA, the CDR3 is TGTGCCAGCCGTAGCGGGGGGCTAGGGGAGACCCAGTACTTC.

J is TRBJ2-3 and V is TRBV11-2; D possibly corresponds to TRBD1 (6 bases). The germline V and J ends were trimmed by 5 bases and 7 bases, with 25 bases remaining between them. Germline V CDR1 and CDR2: SGHAT, FQNNGV. The CDR3 has 17 amino acids. CDR3 DNA sequence: TGTGCCAGCAGCCCACGATCCGGGACAACCAAAAGGAATACGCAGTATTTT. Translated, it gives CASSPRSGTTKRNTQYF.

The V and J genes are TRBV5-3 and TRBJ2-2; 10 bases align to TRBD1. TRBV5-3 is flagged as an ORF with uncertain function. The length of the CDR3 is 17 residues. V dropped 1 base and J dropped 3; count of bases not matched to a gene: 6. The CDR3 sequence: CARSLKRTGGDTGELFF. CDR3 bases: TGTGCCAGAAGCTTGAAGCGGACAGGGGGAGACACCGGGGAGCTGTTTTTT.

The chain has TRBV10-3 and TRBJ1-5, with 7 bases fitting TRBD1. CDR1 and CDR2 (germline): ENHRY, SYGVKD. This CDR3 region has 16 residues. The V and J ends lost 2 bases and 0 bases, in that order; junction bases with no gene match: 4. This CDR3 is CAISEGGQYSNQPQHF. CDR3 DNA sequence: TGTGCCATCAGTGAGGGGGGACAGTATAGCAATCAGCCCCAGCATTTT.

The chain is built from TRBV2 and TRBJ1-1; 7 bases match TRBD1. From germline, CDR1 is SNHLY and CDR2 FYNNEI. The length of the CDR3 is 11 residues. V gave up 5 bases and J gave up 7 bases; unmatched junction bases: 1. The CDR3 DNA reads TGTGCCAGCAGTACAGGGGTTGAAGCTTTCTTT. This encodes CASSTGVEAFF. The full variable domain, in which reference TRBV2 and TRBJ1-1 provide the parts outside the CDR3, is EPEVTQTPSHQVTQMGQEVILRCVPISNHLYFYWYRQILGQKVEFLVSFYNNEISEKSEIFDDQFSVERPDGSNFTLKIRSTKLEDSAMYFCASSTGVEAFFGQGTRLTVV.

This clone was seen only a few times. J is TRBJ2-1 and V is TRBV7-2; TRBD1 matches at 7 bases. CDR1 and CDR2 (germline): SGHTA, FQGNSA. V shed 4 bases, J shed 9 bases, and the junction held 9 bases outside the gene matches. This CDR3 contains 14 residues. The CDR3 sequence: CASSSDTGVPEQFF. CDR3 in DNA: TGTGCCAGCAGCTCCGATACAGGGGTCCCTGAGCAGTTCTTC.